Shown below are 16 T cell receptor beta chains from a single sample sequenced in a study of cytomegalovirus exposure and HLA in healthy donors. PCR was performed using 60 Vbeta and 13 Jbeta primers. TCRdb's copy holds only in-frame clones and misses some; the assay was immunoSEQ multiplex PCR. The sample carries around 180,000 clones, about 87% recorded once. The sequencing sample was made of PBMCs. Receptors originate from a woman younger than 35 in good health and CMV-seronegative.

V usage is TRBV15 and J usage is TRBJ1-2; D may be TRBD1 (5 bases). Looked up from germline, CDR1 is LNHNV and CDR2 is YYDKDF (reference sequence). The V and J ends lost 4 bases and 7 bases respectively, with 13 bases between them. There are 13 residues in the CDR3. The CDR3 loop is CATSIARVGGYTF. For the CDR3, the DNA is TGTGCCACCAGCATAGCCAGGGTAGGTGGCTACACCTTC.

The gene calls are TRBV7-3 and TRBJ2-1, with 8 bases matching TRBD2. The CDR3 is made up of 14 amino acids. With 8 bases clipped from V and 8 bases from J, the junction kept 11 bases outside the gene matches. Germline V lookup: CDR1 SGHTA, CDR2 FQGTGA. CDR3 loop: CASASRRGADEQFF. The CDR3 DNA sequence: TGTGCCAGCGCTTCCCGGCGGGGGGCGGATGAGCAGTTCTTC.

The CDR3 region has the DNA TGCGCCAGCAGCCCCCAGTCCCCCAGCACCGGGGAGCTGTTTTTT. It yields the protein CASSPQSPSTGELFF. V gene TRBV4-1 combines with J gene TRBJ2-2; no clear D. Germline V gene sequence: CDR1 MGHRA, CDR2 YSYEKL. The CDR3 is 15 amino acids. V lost 4 bases, J lost 4 bases, and 13 bases lay in between.

V and J are TRBV6-1 and TRBJ2-4, with D hard to call. V gave up 4 bases and J gave up 0 bases, with 10 bases separating them. Germline values: CDR1 MNHNS, CDR2 SASEGT. This CDR3 region has 15 residues. The CDR3: CASSVEPLAKNIQYF. The DNA for the CDR3 is TGTGCCAGCAGTGTAGAGCCACTAGCCAAAAACATTCAGTACTTC.

The genes are TRBV28 and TRBJ1-2, with 10 bases that match TRBD1. With 8 bases clipped from V and 5 bases from J, the junction kept 8 bases outside the gene matches. The CDR3 length is 14 residues. Germline assignment: CDR1 MDHEN and CDR2 SYDVKM. DNA of the CDR3: TGTGCCAGCGACGGGGTGGGACAGGGGTATGGCTACACCTTC. This codes for CASDGVGQGYGYTF.

V usage is TRBV5-5 and J usage is TRBJ2-5, with TRBD1 matching 12 bases. The V segment lost 4 bases and the J segment 4 bases; nucleotides outside the gene matches: 11. This CDR3 is built from 17 residues. Germline values: CDR1 SGHKS, CDR2 YYEKEE (reference sequence). CDR3 sequence reads: CASSGDRGRSVGETQYF. The CDR3 region has the DNA TGTGCCAGCAGCGGGGACAGGGGGCGTTCGGTCGGAGAGACCCAGTACTTC.

The chain joins TRBV7-2 to TRBJ2-3, with 9 bases lining up with TRBD2. The CDR3 runs to 16 residues. The V segment lost 2 bases and the J segment 2 bases; nucleotides outside the gene matches: 5. Germline CDR1 SGHTA, CDR2 FQGNSA. The CDR3 bases are TGTGCCAGCAGCTTATTAGGACTAGCGAACACAGATACGCAGTATTTT. Translated, it gives CASSLLGLANTDTQYF.

The chain combines TRBV2 with TRBJ2-5; a possible D gene is TRBD1 (6 bases). Germline V CDR1 and CDR2: SNHLY, FYNNEI. The V gene lost 6 bases and the J gene lost 6 bases, with 17 bases spanning the gap. The CDR3 has 14 amino acids. The CDR3 nucleotides read TGTGCCAGCAGAGAACAGGGCCTCCCCCAGACCCAGTACTTC. This codes for CASREQGLPQTQYF.

The V and J genes are TRBV7-2 and TRBJ1-1, with a weak D call TRBD1 (5 bases). Germline CDR1 and CDR2: SGHTA and FQGNSA. V was clipped by 4 bases and J by 5 bases, with 20 bases between them. CDR3 length: 16 residues. The CDR3 nucleotides are TGTGCCAGCAGCTCTGATAGGGCGTTCGGGGGAACTGAAGCTTTCTTT. It specifies CASSSDRAFGGTEAFF.

The rearrangement joins TRBV7-6 to TRBJ2-5; 7 bases align to TRBD1. CDR3 length equals 13 residues. Germline V gene sequence: CDR1 SGHVS, CDR2 FNYEAQ. With 4 bases clipped from V and 2 bases from J, the junction kept 1 base outside the gene matches. DNA for the CDR3: TGTGCCAGCAGCTCGGGACAGCAAGAGACCCAGTACTTC. Residues: CASSSGQQETQYF.

The chain employs TRBV11-2 and TRBJ2-3, with 11 bases that match TRBD2. This CDR3 region has 16 residues. Germline assignment: CDR1 SGHAT and CDR2 FQNNGV. V lost 6 bases and J lost 4; bases outside the gene matches: 9. Here the CDR3 DNA reads TGTGCCAGCAGTCTCACCCCGGGACTAGCGGCAGATACGCAGTATTTT. Its translation is CASSLTPGLAADTQYF.

This clone was seen only a few times. CDR3 in amino acids: CATLENRGANYGYTF. The CDR3 DNA is TGTGCCACCCTGGAGAACCGGGGAGCTAACTATGGCTACACCTTC. The chain combines TRBV6-5 with TRBJ1-2, with D uncertain. CDR1 is MNHEY and CDR2 is SVGAGI in the germline V gene. V lost 10 bases and J lost 0, with 18 bases in between. This CDR3 has 15 residues.

This clone was seen a single time. The CDR3 DNA sequence: TGTGCCAGCAGCCAAGGGGCAGGCCAGAACACTGAAGCTTTCTTT. This sequence encodes CASSQGAGQNTEAFF. The gene calls are TRBV4-2 and TRBJ1-1, with no clear D. This CDR3 is 15 amino acids long. Trimming pared 1 base from V and 1 base from J, leaving 10 bases between. From germline, CDR1 is LGHNA and CDR2 YNFKEQ.

As concerns this clone: An end of the junction differs from the germline gene, which may be a read error. This chain's CDR3 is CSSSLEASESYEQYF. In DNA form, the CDR3 reads TGTTCCAGCAGCTTAGAAGCTAGCGAGTCCTACGAGCAGTACTTC. This chain joins TRBV7-9 and TRBJ2-7; D might be TRBD2 (6 bases). Germline loops: CDR1 SEHNR, CDR2 FQNEAQ (reference sequence). CDR3 size: 15 residues.

In the case of this clone: This sequence may be a read error, since a much larger clone differs from it by one base. Other DNA sequences from this sample encode an identical CDR3 as well. This chain uses TRBV11-2 with TRBJ2-5; the D gene is possibly TRBD1 (6 bases). Germline CDR1 reads SGHAT; CDR2 reads FQNNGV. The length of the CDR3 is 15 residues. The CDR3 here is CASSRGTHKQETQYF. DNA of the CDR3: TGCGCCAGCAGCCGAGGGACACACAAGCAAGAGACCCAGTACTTC.

The rearrangement uses TRBV30 and TRBJ1-2, with D possibly TRBD1 on 6 matching bases. There are 15 residues in the CDR3. Germline V gene lookup returns CDR1 GTSNPN and CDR2 SVGIG (reference sequence). With 4 bases removed from V and 8 bases from J, the gap between germline ends came to 23 bases. The CDR3 DNA reads TGTGCCTGGACCTTATGGACAGTCCCCTTGGGGGGCTACACCTTC. Amino acids: CAWTLWTVPLGGYTF.